This TCR beta chain was identified in a study of cytomegalovirus exposure and HLA in healthy donors. Study as a whole: An early release of data contained about 85 million unique TCRs, which came from HLA-typed donors.

Primers included in the PCR were 60 Vbeta and 13 Jbeta primers. Sequencing was performed with immunoSEQ multiplex PCR; in TCRdb, only in-frame clones are kept and a portion is missing. The sample yields 150,000 or so clones, approximately 71% seen once. For this clone: Its target is unknown.

Study results and limitations: TCR beta sequences reportedly predicted most subjects' HLA-A and HLA-B alleles accurately. Earlier findings revealed that most TCR beta V segments proved productive either about 87% or about 30% of the time.

The CDR3 spans 14 residues. V was clipped by 4 bases and J by 7 bases, with 17 bases between them. CDR1 is SGDLS and CDR2 is YYNGEE in the germline V gene. Sequencing used PBMCs. The receptor's source is a man aged 35-49 years in good health and CMV-seronegative. J is TRBJ1-2 and V is TRBV9; D gene unclear. CDR3 protein: CASSPWSGMSGYTF. The CDR3 nucleotides are TGTGCCAGCAGCCCCTGGTCGGGGATGAGTGGCTACACCTTC.